Here is one T cell receptor (beta chain) with its context. PCR was performed a second time for 7 to 11 cycles using a sample-barcoded 5' primer and a J-beta primer mix. TCRdb redid the calling of the 5' RACE reads with MiXCR, one entry per CDR3 protein. The table shows more than 750,000 distinct CDR3 sequences, with 29% occurring only once. This entry comes from a study of blood T cells in healthy people across ages. This CDR3 region has 17 residues. The germline V and J ends were trimmed by 5 bases and 0 bases, with 17 bases remaining between them. Per the germline V gene, CDR1 is SNHLY and CDR2 is FYNNEI. These data were also reused for a study on T cells of mothers and their children.

This sequence joins TRBV2 and TRBJ1-5; tentative D call: TRBD1 (5 bases). The source is a woman between 40 and 55 years old in good health. The sample comprised blood. The CDR3 DNA reads as TGTGCCAGCAGTTCGACAGTGGGAGACCATAGCAATCAGCCCCAGCATTTT. Its protein is CASSSTVGDHSNQPQHF.